Given below is one T cell receptor beta chain in context. The V and J ends lost 2 bases and 4 bases, in that order; junction bases with no gene match: 5. CDR1 and CDR2 from the germline V gene are SGHRS and YFSETQ. This CDR3 spans 15 amino acids. This specimen comes from a study of Ad26.COV2.S vaccination and SARS-CoV-2 variants. The treatment denotes: 19 received Ad26.COV2.S at low or high dose, single or two shots; roughly five received placebo; per-sample allocation not given. The study sampled participants on day 63 after the first vaccine or placebo injection. Sequenced by immunoSEQ multiplex PCR; TCRdb stores in-frame clones only, minus some. The sample yields about 350,000 clones, roughly 85% seen once.

The sample here was peripheral blood, taken in a trial of Ad26.COV2.S vaccine versus placebo. The chain uses TRBV5-1 and TRBJ2-1; 8 bases line up with TRBD2. The receptor's source is a person aged 18-65 years who received the Ad26.COV2.S COVID-19 vaccine or a placebo. CDR3 sequence: CASSFTGGEYNEQFF. The DNA for the CDR3 is TGCGCCAGCAGCTTTACCGGGGGGGAATACAATGAGCAGTTCTTC.